The subject of this entry is one T cell receptor beta chain. This clone was detected once. What this receptor recognizes is not known. No much larger clonotype is one base removed from it; base qualities were not supplied. The data originate from a study of CD8+ T cells in alopecia areata (dated by TCRdb to 2017 to 2018). With respect to the entire study: The treated patients took part in an open-label pilot trial in which moderate-to-severe alopecia areata was treated with oral tofacitinib at 5 to 10 mg twice daily. TCRbeta CDR3 regions were amplified by immunoSEQ multiplex PCR with 35 Vbeta forward and 13 Jbeta reverse primers. Patients received tofacitinib for 6 to 18 months and were then followed off drug for 6 months to check for delayed response and recurrence. For the treated patients, the SALT score, which quantifies what percentage of scalp surface area is affected, served as the measure of disease severity. In humans, TCRbeta sequencing was performed on scalp tissue and on sorted CD4+ and CD8+ peripheral blood T cells from healthy controls and from patients with patchy or totalis/universalis alopecia areata. Clonality in the scalp was compared among normal scalp (n=4), patchy alopecia areata scalp (n=8), and alopecia totalis/universalis scalp (n=8). The RNA source kit depended on sample type: the PAXgene miRNA kit for fixed scalp, the miRNeasy kit for PBMCs, and the RNeasy kit for mouse skin. The study used high-throughput TCRbeta sequencing to examine T cell clonal expansion in alopecia areata, in both the C3H/HeJ mouse model and human patients. Patients on tofacitinib were biopsied at baseline and after 4 and 24 weeks of treatment, and several of the patients also had a later scalp biopsy.

From its cysteine to its phenylalanine, the CDR3 spans 13 amino acids. Here the CDR3 DNA is all that survives: 39 bases in frame from base 1. Between the V and J ends, shortened by 0 bases and 12 bases respectively, the junction contains 13 bases. According to the germline V gene, CDR1 reads SGHRS and CDR2 reads YFSETQ. The paper as a whole reports these results and caveats: Unlike mouse skin, where gammadelta T cells dominate, normal human skin contains resident alphabeta T cells that get sequenced too, which complicates analysis of the scalp TCR repertoire. During tofacitinib treatment, many expanded lesional clones remained in scalp and blood, and this persistence may partly explain relapse after treatment is stopped. With tofacitinib, both scalp clonality and the number of expanded CD8+ clones among the top 100 scalp clones went down significantly. Shared TCR sequences between patients were less evident than in mice, which may be partly attributable to HLA diversity in the patient population. Because the treated cohort was small and had just a single nonresponder, larger studies are needed to establish links between baseline CD8+ expansion and response. Higher clonality and more expanded CD8+ clones were observed in lesional scalp than in normal scalp, particularly in alopecia totalis/universalis, a finding suggestive of antigenic drive.

Per the publication, the treatment or condition label means: oral pan-JAK inhibitor, 5-10 mg twice daily. From alopecia areata patients, peripheral blood was collected along with lesional scalp punch biopsies. After PBMCs were isolated by density centrifugation and stained for CD3, CD4 and CD8, a FACSAria was used to sort CD4+ and CD8+ T cells. Library generation was performed with the immunoSEQ multiplex PCR assay. RNA was extracted from all samples and reverse transcribed into cDNA, which served as template for TCR sequencing. SuperScript III was used to make first-strand cDNA, primed with a 2:1 mix of oligo-dT and random hexamers. Amplification bias was assessed with a synthetic immune receptor repertoire, and residual bias was removed computationally. For the original study's pipeline: Raw reads were preprocessed to remove errors, and CDR3 was defined by IMGT conventions from the conserved cysteine to phenylalanine. To get clonality, Shannon entropy was normalized by log2 of the number of productive unique TCRs and the result was subtracted from 1. Whether scalp clones were CD4 or CD8 was inferred by matching scalp TCRbeta sequences against CD4 and CD8 repertoires sorted from blood. In TCRdb, the immuneACCESS table is reduced to in-frame sequences with V and J assigned. These tables do not hold every clone; where another copy was compared, an unresolved V gene accounts for under half, and the others remain unexplained. V and J calls and clone size come straight from that table; D and trimming were deduced from the DNA. This sample gives roughly 280,000 clones in total; about 60% of them show up just once. The top ten clonotypes cover 0.75% to 0.95% of the sample.

The receptor comes from a human donor with alopecia areata. The V gene is TRBV5-1 and the J gene is TRBJ2-1; the D segment cannot be called with confidence. The sample consisted of CD4+ T cells sorted from blood, taken around week 54, from a patient treated with tofacitinib. The CDR3 loop reads CASSLGDSARQFF. Here is the DNA: TGCGCCAGCAGCTTGGGTGATTCCGCTCGGCAGTTCTTC. Joined to the reference TRBV5-1 and TRBJ2-1 proteins, this CDR3 gives the full variable domain: KAGVTQTPRYLIKTRGQQVTLSCSPISGHRSVSWYQQTPGQGLQFLFEYFSETQRNKGNFPGRFSGRQFSNSRSEMNVSTLELGDSALYLCASSLGDSARQFFGPGTRLTVL.